This T cell receptor (beta chain) is from a study of blood T cells in healthy people across ages. The CDR3 is made up of 15 amino acids. In germline, CDR1 is ENHRY, CDR2 SYGVKD. With 10 bases removed from V and 4 bases from J, the gap between germline ends came to 22 bases. Together with a sample-barcoded 5' primer, a J-beta primer mix was included in a second PCR lasting about 6 to 11 cycles. Every cDNA molecule carried a tag from a template-switch adaptor bearing 12 random nucleotides. A single record per CDR3 protein comes from TCRdb applying MiXCR to the 5' RACE reads. The sample includes about 730,000 distinct CDR3 sequences, roughly 43% of them seen just once. It was 9.5 to 10 milliliters of peripheral blood that were drawn from each donor. Study-level points and caveats: Because donor CMV status was unknown, expanded clonotype changes were possibly confounded.

This clonotype has at least ten counts. The antigen is unknown. The chain couples TRBV10-3 to TRBJ2-5; possibly TRBD2 for D (6 bases). Material for sequencing was blood. This receptor was obtained from a woman aged 55-70 years in good health. The CDR3 sequence is CATGDSGGRAETQYF. The CDR3 region has the DNA TGTGCCACGGGCGACTCCGGGGGAAGGGCAGAGACCCAGTACTTC.